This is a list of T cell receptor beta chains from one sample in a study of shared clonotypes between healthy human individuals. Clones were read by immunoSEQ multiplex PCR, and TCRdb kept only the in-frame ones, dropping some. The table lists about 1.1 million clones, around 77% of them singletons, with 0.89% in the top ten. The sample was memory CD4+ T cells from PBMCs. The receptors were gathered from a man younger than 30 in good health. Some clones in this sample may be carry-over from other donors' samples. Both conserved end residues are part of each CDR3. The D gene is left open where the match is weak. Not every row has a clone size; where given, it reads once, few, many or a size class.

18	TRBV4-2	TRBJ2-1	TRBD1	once	CASSQRQGRGGSYNEQFF	TGTGCCAGCAGCCAACGACAGGGCCGAGGCGGGTCCTACAATGAGCAGTTCTTC
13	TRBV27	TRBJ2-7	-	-	CASSPGDGLYVYF	TGTGCCAGCAGTCCGGGGGACGGCCTTTATGTGTACTTC
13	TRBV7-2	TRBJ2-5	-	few	CASSIDRAETQYF	TGTGCCAGCAGCATCGACCGCGCCGAGACCCAGTACTTC
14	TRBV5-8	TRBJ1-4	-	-	CASSSRATNEKLFF	TGTGCCAGCAGCTCCAGGGCGACTAATGAAAAACTGTTTTTT
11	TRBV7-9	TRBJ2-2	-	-	CASSFTGELFF	TGTGCCAGCAGCTTCACCGGGGAGCTGTTTTTT
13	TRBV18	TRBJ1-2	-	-	CASSPQAGWGYTF	TGTGCCAGCTCACCTCAGGCGGGCTGGGGCTACACCTTC
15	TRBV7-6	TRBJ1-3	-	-	CASSLRPGAGNTIYF	TGTGCCAGCAGCTTACGTCCCGGGGCTGGAAACACCATATATTTT
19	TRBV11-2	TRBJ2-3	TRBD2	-	CASSFTKLPGLAGTDTQYF	TGTGCCAGCAGCTTCACGAAACTCCCGGGACTAGCGGGCACAGATACGCAGTATTTT
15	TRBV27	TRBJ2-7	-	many	CASSLGPPSSYEQYF	TGTGCCAGCAGTTTGGGACCGCCGAGCTCCTACGAGCAGTACTTC
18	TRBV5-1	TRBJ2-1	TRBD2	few	CASSLAALGLAGDNEQFF	TGCGCCAGCAGCCTCGCAGCCCTAGGACTAGCGGGCGACAATGAGCAGTTCTTC
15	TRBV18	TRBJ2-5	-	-	CASSPVNVSQETQYF	TGTGCCAGCTCACCAGTTAATGTCTCACAAGAGACCCAGTACTTC
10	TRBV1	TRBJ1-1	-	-	CTSSPTEAFF	TGCACCAGCAGCCCAACTGAAGCTTTCTTT
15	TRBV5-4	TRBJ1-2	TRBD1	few	CASRSTQGAVYGYTF	TGTGCCAGCAGGTCTACACAGGGGGCTGTCTATGGCTACACCTTC
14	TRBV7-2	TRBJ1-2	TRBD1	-	CASKTGAETRGYTF	TGTGCCAGCAAAACAGGGGCGGAGACACGTGGCTACACCTTC
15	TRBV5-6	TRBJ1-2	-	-	CASSLVGGGSYGYTF	TGTGCCAGCAGCTTGGTAGGAGGGGGAAGCTATGGCTACACCTTC
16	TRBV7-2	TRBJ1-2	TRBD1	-	CASSLASGQANYGYTF	TGTGCCAGCAGCTTAGCATCGGGACAGGCTAACTATGGCTACACCTTC
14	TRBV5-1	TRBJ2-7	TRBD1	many	CASRTGTVSYEQYF	TGCGCCAGCAGAACTGGGACAGTATCCTACGAGCAGTACTTC
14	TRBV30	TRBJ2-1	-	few	CAWVRPGSYNEQFF	TGTGCCTGGGTCCGGCCAGGCTCCTACAATGAGCAGTTCTTC
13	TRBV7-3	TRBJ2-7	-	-	CASSLFGTYEQYF	TGTGCCAGCAGCTTATTTGGGACCTACGAGCAGTACTTC
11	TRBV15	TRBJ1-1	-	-	CATSTRDVAFF	TGTGCCACCAGCACCCGGGATGTAGCTTTCTTT
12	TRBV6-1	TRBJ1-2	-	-	CASSVSYYGYTF	TGTGCCAGCAGTGTAAGTTACTATGGCTACACCTTC
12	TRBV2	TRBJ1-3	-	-	CASRDRGNTIYF	TGTGCCAGCAGGGACAGAGGAAACACCATATATTTT
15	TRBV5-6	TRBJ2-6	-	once	CASSRISSGANVLTF	TGTGCCAGCAGCCGCATTAGCTCTGGGGCCAACGTCCTGACTTTC
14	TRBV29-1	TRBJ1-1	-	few	CSVAPQGKNTEAFF	TGCAGCGTTGCCCCACAGGGTAAGAACACTGAAGCTTTCTTT
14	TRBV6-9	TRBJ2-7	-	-	CASSYSQVGYEQYF	TGTGCCAGCAGTTATAGCCAGGTCGGCTACGAGCAGTACTTC
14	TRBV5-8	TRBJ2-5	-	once	CASSFGQVQETQYF	TGTGCCAGCAGCTTTGGGCAGGTCCAAGAGACCCAGTACTTC
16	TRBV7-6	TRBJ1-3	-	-	CASSLAQAGPGNTIYF	TGTGCCAGCAGTTTAGCCCAAGCCGGGCCTGGAAACACCATATATTTT
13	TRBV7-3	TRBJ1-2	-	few	CASGRDGLYGYTF	TGTGCCAGCGGTCGGGACGGCCTCTATGGCTACACCTTC
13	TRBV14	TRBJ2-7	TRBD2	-	CASRTSGSREQYF	TGTGCCAGTCGGACTAGCGGGAGCAGGGAGCAGTACTTC
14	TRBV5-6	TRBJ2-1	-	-	CASSLRPGNNEQFF	TGTGCCAGCAGCTTGCGGCCAGGGAACAATGAGCAGTTCTTC
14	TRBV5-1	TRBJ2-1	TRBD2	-	CASRLADSYNEQFF	TGCGCCAGCCGACTAGCGGATTCCTACAATGAGCAGTTCTTC
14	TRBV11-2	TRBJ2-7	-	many	CASSPGRNSYEQYF	TGTGCCAGCAGTCCTGGCCGGAACTCCTACGAGCAGTACTTC